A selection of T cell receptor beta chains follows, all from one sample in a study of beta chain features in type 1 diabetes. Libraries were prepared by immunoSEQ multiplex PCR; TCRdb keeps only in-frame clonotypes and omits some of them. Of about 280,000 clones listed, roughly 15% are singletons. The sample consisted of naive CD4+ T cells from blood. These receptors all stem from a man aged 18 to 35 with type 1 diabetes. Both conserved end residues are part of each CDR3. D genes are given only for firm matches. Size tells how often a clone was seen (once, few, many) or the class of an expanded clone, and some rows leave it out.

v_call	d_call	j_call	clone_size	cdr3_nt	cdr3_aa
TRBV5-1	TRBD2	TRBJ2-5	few	TGCGCCAGCAGAGTAGCGGGAGGGACGAAGACCCAGTACTTC	CASRVAGGTKTQYF
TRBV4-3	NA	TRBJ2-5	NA	TGCGCCAGCAGCCGGGGGGAACGGGAGACCCAGTACTTC	CASSRGERETQYF
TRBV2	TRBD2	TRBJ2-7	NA	TGTGCCAGCAGCGGAAAGGGACTAGCGGGTCTGAACGAGCAGTACTTC	CASSGKGLAGLNEQYF
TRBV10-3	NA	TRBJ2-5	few	TGTGCCATCAGTGACGCCAGGGGAAAAGAGACCCAGTACTTC	CAISDARGKETQYF
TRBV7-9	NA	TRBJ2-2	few	TGTGCCAGCAGCACCAGGACGGACTCGAACACCGGGGAGCTGTTTTTT	CASSTRTDSNTGELFF
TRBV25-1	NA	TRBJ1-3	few	TGTGCCAGCAGTGAATTTGGACAGGGAAACACCATATATTTT	CASSEFGQGNTIYF
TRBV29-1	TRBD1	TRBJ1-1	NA	TGCAGCGTTAGACAGGGGAACACTGAAGCTTTCTTT	CSVRQGNTEAFF
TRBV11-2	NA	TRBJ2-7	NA	TGTGCCAGCAGCTCGATCCGGGACGGGGGCTACGAGCAGTACTTC	CASSSIRDGGYEQYF
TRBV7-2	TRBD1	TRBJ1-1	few	TGTGCCAGCAGCTTAGCGGTGACAGGGGGACTGGATGAAGCTTTCTTT	CASSLAVTGGLDEAFF
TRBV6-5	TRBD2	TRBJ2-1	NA	TGTGCCAGCAGTCGACTAGCGGGGAACAATGAGCAGTTCTTC	CASSRLAGNNEQFF
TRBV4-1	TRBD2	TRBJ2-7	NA	TGCGCCAGCAGCCCCGGAGTGACTAGCGGGAGCTCCTACGAGCAGTACTTC	CASSPGVTSGSSYEQYF
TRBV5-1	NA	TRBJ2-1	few	TGCGCCAGCAGCTGGGGGGAGGGGGTAGCGGAGTTCTTC	CASSWGEGVAEFF
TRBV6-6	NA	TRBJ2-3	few	TGTGCCAGTTATCGGGGTCGGCCAGGCACAGATACGCAGTATTTT	CASYRGRPGTDTQYF
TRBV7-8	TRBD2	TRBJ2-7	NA	TGTGCCAGCAGCTCAGGACTAGCGGGAGCCCACGAGCAGTACTTC	CASSSGLAGAHEQYF
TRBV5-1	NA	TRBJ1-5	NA	TGCGCCAGCAGCTTGGCCGGGCAGGGCCATCAGCCCCAGCATTTT	CASSLAGQGHQPQHF
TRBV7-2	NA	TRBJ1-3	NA	TGTGCCAGCAGCAACGGAGCTGGAAACACCATATATTTT	CASSNGAGNTIYF
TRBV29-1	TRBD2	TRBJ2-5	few	TGCAGCGTGGGGACTAGCGGGAGCGCTCGCGAGACCCAGTACTTC	CSVGTSGSARETQYF
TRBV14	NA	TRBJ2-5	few	TGTGCCAGCAGCCAAACTGTTAGGGGCAGGCAGTACTTC	CASSQTVRGRQYF
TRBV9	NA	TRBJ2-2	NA	TGTGCCAGCAGCGCGGATAGCGGCGCCGGGGAGCTGTTTTTT	CASSADSGAGELFF